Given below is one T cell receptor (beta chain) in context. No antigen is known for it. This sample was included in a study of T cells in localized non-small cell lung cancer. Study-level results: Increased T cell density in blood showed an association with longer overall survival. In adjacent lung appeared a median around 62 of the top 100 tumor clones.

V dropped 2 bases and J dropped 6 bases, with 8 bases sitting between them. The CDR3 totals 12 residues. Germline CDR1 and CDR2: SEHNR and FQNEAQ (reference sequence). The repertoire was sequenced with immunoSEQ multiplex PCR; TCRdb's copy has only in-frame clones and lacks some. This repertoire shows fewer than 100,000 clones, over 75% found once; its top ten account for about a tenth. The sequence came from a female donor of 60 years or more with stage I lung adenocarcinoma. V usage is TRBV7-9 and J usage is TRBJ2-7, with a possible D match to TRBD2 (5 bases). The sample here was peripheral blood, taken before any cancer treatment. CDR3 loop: CASSLIRGEQYF. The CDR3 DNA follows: TGTGCCAGCAGCTTAATCCGGGGCGAGCAGTACTTC.